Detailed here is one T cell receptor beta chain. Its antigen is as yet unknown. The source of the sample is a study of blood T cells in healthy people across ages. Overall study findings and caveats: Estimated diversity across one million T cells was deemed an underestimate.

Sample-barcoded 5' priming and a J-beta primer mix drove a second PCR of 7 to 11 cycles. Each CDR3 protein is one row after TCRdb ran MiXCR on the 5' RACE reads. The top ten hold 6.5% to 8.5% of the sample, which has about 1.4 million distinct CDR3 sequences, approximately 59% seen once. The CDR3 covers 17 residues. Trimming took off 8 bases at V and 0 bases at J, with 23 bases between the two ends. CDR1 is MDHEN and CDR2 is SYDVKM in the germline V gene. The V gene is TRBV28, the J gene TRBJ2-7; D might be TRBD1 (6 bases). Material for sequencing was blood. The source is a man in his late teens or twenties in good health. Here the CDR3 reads CASRSPILRGVSYEQYF. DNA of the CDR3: TGTGCCAGCCGGAGCCCAATTCTCAGGGGTGTCTCCTACGAGCAGTACTTC.